The present T cell receptor (beta chain) was sequenced within a study of blood T cell repertoires in COVID-19. Study as a whole: The study drew acute and convalescent COVID-19 samples from the United States, Italy and Spain. In each case, the material was cDNA or gDNA derived from T cells, B-cell-depleted T cells, or PBMCs.

Seattle patient enrollment occurred during active infection, with longitudinal follow-up thereafter. Germline loops: CDR1 SEHNR, CDR2 FQNEAQ (reference sequence). The CDR3 is made up of 12 amino acids. Trimming removed 3 bases at V and 2 bases at J, with 5 bases between. In the source study's methods: Amplified reference gene primers provided the basis for estimating nucleated cell counts. TCRdb keeps only in-frame clones here, not all; method: immunoSEQ multiplex PCR. The V and J calls and clone size are taken from that table; D and trimming were inferred from the DNA. The top ten hold roughly 8% of the sample, which has 140,000 to 150,000 clones, approximately 83% seen once.

Sample: peripheral blood. This clonotype was sampled from a woman aged 60-75 years with COVID-19, enrolled during active disease. V and J are TRBV7-9 and TRBJ2-7; D ambiguous. CDR3 in DNA: TGTGCCAGCAGCTTCGTCCCCTACGAGCAGTACTTC. This translates into CASSFVPYEQYF.